The 11 T cell receptor beta chains below come from one sample, sequenced in a study of regulatory T cells in long-lasting Graves disease. Arm-PCR of CDR3 regions with iRepertoire HTBI primers generated TCR beta libraries. TCRdb redid the calling of the multiplex PCR reads with MiXCR, one entry per CDR3 protein. This sample has hundreds of thousands of distinct CDR3 sequences, with 20% to 25% found just once. Time point meaning: persistent/refractory GD, antithyroid drugs over 5 years with positive TRAb. Making the TCR library involved RNA that had been extracted from PBMCs. The sample here was peripheral blood mononuclear cells (PBMCs), taken when the disease was refractory, from a patient treated with antithyroid drugs. These receptors all stem from a female donor with Graves disease.

The genes are TRBV7-8 and TRBJ1-2; TRBD1 matches at 11 bases. The CDR3 loop spans 15 amino acids. CDR1 SGHVS and CDR2 FQNEAQ come from the germline V gene. V trimming: 0 bases; J trimming: 7 bases; junction bases outside the gene matches: 4. CDR3: CASSLAGTGGSGYTF. For the CDR3, the DNA is TGTGCCAGCAGCTTAGCCGGGACAGGGGGGAGTGGCTACACCTTC.

The chain couples TRBV5-5 to TRBJ2-2, with 15 bases identical to TRBD2. Germline V gene sequence: CDR1 SGHKS, CDR2 YYEKEE (reference sequence). V was pared by 4 bases and J by 9 bases, with 7 bases of the junction left unmatched. This CDR3 has 16 residues. The CDR3 loop reads CASSRGLAGGDRELFF. CDR3 DNA: TGTGCCAGCAGCCGGGGACTAGCGGGAGGAGACCGGGAGCTGTTTTTT.

This clonotype was counted only a few times. The chain employs TRBV12-3 or TRBV12-4 and TRBJ1-2; D call uncertain. The CDR3 totals 13 residues. The V and J ends lost 2 bases and 6 bases respectively, with 10 bases between them. The CDR3 region is CASSLPPSDGYTF. CDR3 coding DNA: TGTGCCAGCAGTTTACCCCCCTCAGATGGCTACACCTTC.

This clonotype was seen ten or more times. This chain links TRBV28 with TRBJ1-1; 7 nucleotides agree with TRBD1. The CDR3 runs 13 residues. After removal of 6 bases from V and 7 bases from J, the junction contained 8 bases not matched to a gene. From germline, CDR1 is MDHEN and CDR2 SYDVKM. CDR3: CASRTDRAFEAFF. CDR3 bases: TGTGCCAGCAGGACCGACAGGGCCTTTGAAGCTTTCTTT.

This clonotype was seen ten or more times. This CDR3 is CASSEPGGSLSNQPQHF. The DNA of the CDR3 is TGTGCCAGCAGTGAACCAGGGGGAAGTTTGAGCAATCAGCCCCAGCATTTT. The chain joins TRBV6-1 to TRBJ1-5, with TRBD1 matching 7 bases. Germline V CDR1 and CDR2: MNHNS, SASEGT. This CDR3 comprises 17 residues. With V trimmed by 2 bases and J by 1 base, 8 bases remained unmatched.

The sample holds a few counts of this clonotype. The chain has TRBV7-3 and TRBJ2-4, with D tentatively TRBD1 or TRBD2 (5 bases each). Germline V gene sequence: CDR1 SGHTA, CDR2 FQGTGA. Trimming took 3 bases from V and 6 from J, leaving 12 bases between them. This CDR3 is 14 amino acids long. The CDR3 coding sequence is TGTGCCAGCAGCTTCGGGACGGAATCAAACATTCAGTACTTC. Its protein is CASSFGTESNIQYF.

The V and J genes are TRBV4-2 and TRBJ2-2, with 7 bases aligning to TRBD2. Looked up from germline, CDR1 is LGHNA and CDR2 is YNFKEQ. This CDR3 is built from 16 residues. V was pared by 5 bases and J by 4 bases, with 10 bases of the junction left unmatched. The CDR3 is CASSGREVLSTGELFF. For the CDR3, the DNA is TGTGCCAGCAGCGGGAGGGAGGTATTGAGCACCGGGGAGCTGTTTTTT.

V gene TRBV30 combines with J gene TRBJ2-5; D is undetermined. Germline V CDR1 and CDR2: GTSNPN, SVGIG (reference sequence). This CDR3 has 15 amino acids. V was shortened by 2 bases and J by 0 bases, with 13 bases between the two germline ends. CDR3 region: CAWSFGKTYQETQYF. DNA of the CDR3: TGTGCCTGGAGTTTCGGCAAAACGTACCAAGAGACCCAGTACTTC.

V and J are TRBV19 and TRBJ2-7; D is unclear. The germline CDR1 and CDR2 sequences are LNHDA and SQIVND (reference sequence). This CDR3 has 13 residues. Trimming left V 3 bases short and J 3 bases short, with 9 bases between. CDR3 amino acids: CASSIDINYEQYF. DNA for the CDR3: TGTGCCAGTAGTATTGACATCAACTACGAGCAGTACTTC.

The sample holds many counts of this clonotype. This chain links TRBV27 with TRBJ2-5, with D possibly being TRBD1 or TRBD2 (5 bases each). V was trimmed by 4 bases and J by 4 bases, leaving 16 bases between them. The CDR3 covers 15 residues. The germline CDR1 and CDR2 sequences are MNHEY and SMNVEV (reference sequence). For the CDR3, the DNA is TGTGCCAGCAGTTCAAGGCGAGGGGCCCCAGAGACCCAGTACTTC. Amino acids: CASSSRRGAPETQYF.

The V call is TRBV28, the J call TRBJ2-1, with D possibly being TRBD2 (6 bases). Germline V gene lookup returns CDR1 MDHEN and CDR2 SYDVKM. The CDR3 runs 15 residues. Trimming stripped 10 bases from V and 8 bases from J, with 24 bases between. This CDR3 reads CATQQRATRGYEQFF. CDR3 bases: TGTGCCACCCAACAGCGGGCCACCCGGGGTTATGAGCAGTTCTTC.